This T cell receptor (beta chain) was recovered during a study of tumor-infiltrating lymphocytes in localized non-small cell lung cancer (dated by TCRdb to the early 2020s). With regard to the full study: Several histologies were represented in the cohort, which also included both smokers and never-smokers as well as patients whose samples were collected after neoadjuvant chemotherapy. The overall ICON cohort was composed of about 150 surgical patients with localized non-small cell lung cancer whose tumors were resected. The paired tumor versus uninvolved lung comparison of immunoSEQ T-cell fraction included approximately 55 patients. Alongside flow cytometry, multiplex immunofluorescence, RNA-seq, exome sequencing and proteomics, TCR sequencing was applied to the same patients as one of several integrated assays. From each patient came resected tumor tissue plus uninvolved lung tissue from that same patient, and the uninvolved lung tissue was described as non-adjacent to the tumor. What the study reported, not specific to this receptor: TCRbeta sequencing supported higher T cell infiltration in tumors than in uninvolved lung tissue, consistent with immunofluorescence CD3 counts. Because different assays used different pieces of the same tissue, intratumor heterogeneity could not be separated from technical variation. Since assay coverage differed from patient to patient depending on how much tissue was available, TCR sequencing was done for only a subset of the cohort. No difference in TCR-derived T-cell fraction was observed between the flow cytometry-defined immunotypes IM1 (good prognosis) and IM2 (poor prognosis).

The T-cell fraction in tumor and uninvolved lung tissue was obtained from TCR sequencing using the immunoSEQ assay. As for the original processing: In the survival analysis, patients were divided into a high T-cell fraction group (upper tertile) and a low T-cell fraction group (lower two tertiles), and the two groups were compared using a log-rank test. A signed-rank test was used to check for differences in T-cell fraction between paired tumor and uninvolved lung. TCRdb took this table from immuneACCESS and kept in-frame rearrangements with V and J called. Such tables lack part of the clones; where checked against another copy, unresolved V genes explain under half of the gap, and the rest is unexplained. The D gene and trimming were derived from the DNA, and the V and J assignments and clone size from that table. The table for this sample lists more than 4,500 clones; around 96% of them were counted only once. The ten biggest clones cover around 3.1% of the sample.

The first patient joined ICON in early 2016, and enrollment wrapped up when the last patient was enrolled in the second half of 2018. Fresh tumor and matched uninvolved tissue for in-depth immune analyses, including TCR sequencing, were collected from a subcohort of about 80 patients. No cell sorting was done, and TCR sequencing was instead run on DNA isolated from bulk tissue. Regarding this clone: Its antigen target is currently unknown. Per-nucleotide qualities are absent, and no much larger clonotype sits a single base away.

The germline V gene supplies CDR1 MNHNS and CDR2 SASEGT. Including the terminal cysteine and phenylalanine, the CDR3 comprises 20 residues. Of all the DNA, just the CDR3 is kept, 60 bases in frame from base 1. Trimming takes 2 bases off V and 3 bases off J; junction bases not matched to a gene: 17. The receptor chain draws on TRBV6-1 and TRBJ2-3, and TRBD2 aligns with 10 junction nucleotides. This TCR was sampled from a human donor with non-small cell lung cancer. The sequencing input was uninvolved lung tissue not adjacent to the tumor. The CDR3 protein sequence reads: CASSELGGRTSGPQTDTQYF. The nucleotide sequence is TGTGCCAGCAGTGAACTGGGGGGCAGGACTAGCGGACCCCAAACAGATACGCAGTATTTT.